The text below deals with one T cell receptor (beta chain). Sequenced by immunoSEQ multiplex PCR; TCRdb stores in-frame clones only, minus some. There are nearly 1,000,000 clones in the sample; over 60% occur only once, and about 1.5% lies in the top ten. This sample stems from a study of shared clonotypes between healthy human individuals. With 3 bases removed from V and 6 bases from J, the gap between germline ends came to 11 bases. Germline CDR1 MGHDK, CDR2 SYGVNS. The CDR3 is made up of 13 amino acids. The V and J genes are TRBV25-1 and TRBJ1-1; D is perhaps TRBD1 (5 bases). This receptor was identified in a man between 18 and 35 years old in good health. The specimen sequenced was memory CD4+ T cells sorted from blood. As for subset: CD45RA-negative fraction. CDR3 protein: CASSDRVRSEAFF. DNA of the CDR3: TGTGCCAGCAGTGACAGGGTTCGTTCTGAAGCTTTCTTT.